This entry lists 22 T cell receptor beta chains sequenced from one sample in a study of blood T cell repertoires in COVID-19 (dated by TCRdb to the early 2020s). The library was made by the immunoSEQ multiplex PCR assay. The source is immuneACCESS, and TCRdb retained only in-frame sequences with V and J called. Part of the clones is not carried over; for the studies checked, unresolved V genes explain less than half of this, and the remainder is unexplained. The sample includes about 150,000 clones, with over 80% observed a single time. The top ten hold roughly a tenth of the sample. Sequenced sample: peripheral blood. These receptors all come from a man aged 60-69 years with active or convalescent COVID-19.

The chain couples TRBV4-1 to TRBJ1-5; D is undetermined. V was trimmed by 3 bases and J by 3 bases, leaving 12 bases between them. The CDR3 sequence is 15 residues long. Germline V gene lookup returns CDR1 MGHRA and CDR2 YSYEKL. The CDR3 DNA reads TGCGCCAGCAGCCAGGGAGAGAAGTACAATCAGCCCCAGCATTTT. It yields the protein CASSQGEKYNQPQHF.

Only one count was recorded for this clone. This rearrangement joins TRBV5-5 to TRBJ1-1; D perhaps matches TRBD1 (6 bases). V lost 2 bases and J 4 bases, leaving 15 bases between the germline ends. The CDR3 is 15 amino acids. The V gene's germline CDR1 is SGHKS and CDR2 YYEKEE (reference sequence). For the CDR3, the DNA is TGTGCCAGCAGCTTCACCGGGGGGGCGGCCACTGAAGCTTTCTTT. Amino acids: CASSFTGGAATEAFF.

The table lists this clone with a few counts. The V and J genes are TRBV29-1 and TRBJ2-3; possibly TRBD1 for D (6 bases). The germline V gene has CDR1 SQVTM and CDR2 ANQGSEA. Trimming cost V 5 bases and J 2 bases, with 11 bases left between them. The CDR3 has 13 amino acids. CDR3 region: CSVRDTITDTQYF. CDR3 DNA sequence: TGCAGCGTTCGGGACACGATCACAGATACGCAGTATTTT.

The genes are TRBV2 and TRBJ1-5; D is unresolved. The CDR3 sequence is 11 residues long. V dropped 5 bases and J dropped 9 bases, with 8 bases sitting between them. Looked up from germline, CDR1 is SNHLY and CDR2 is FYNNEI. CDR3 in DNA: TGTGCCAGCAGTAGGGCGGGGCCCCAGCATTTT. Protein product: CASSRAGPQHF.

The chain has TRBV4-2 and TRBJ2-1; weak D call: TRBD2 (5 bases). This CDR3 region has 16 residues. CDR1 is LGHNA and CDR2 is YNFKEQ in the germline V gene. V lost 4 bases and J lost 3, with 16 bases in between. Here the CDR3 DNA reads TGTGCCAGCAGCCTTCGCGCGGGCGGCGACTACAATGAGCAGTTCTTC. Translated, it gives CASSLRAGGDYNEQFF.

The chain links TRBV14 to TRBJ1-1; D unresolved. The germline V gene has CDR1 SGHDN and CDR2 FVKESK. The CDR3 length is 13 residues. The V end was cut by 5 bases, the J end by 7 bases, with 14 bases between. CDR3 in amino acids: CASSNRPGSEAFF. For the CDR3, the DNA is TGTGCCAGCAGCAATCGACCTGGGAGTGAAGCTTTCTTT.

The CDR3 DNA sequence: TGTGCCAGCAGCCCCAAGCGGAGGAGCTCCTACAATGAGCAGTTCTTC. It codes for CASSPKRRSSYNEQFF. The V and J genes are TRBV28 and TRBJ2-1, with D possibly matching TRBD2 (5 bases). Germline V gene lookup returns CDR1 MDHEN and CDR2 SYDVKM. V gave up 6 bases and J gave up 0 bases, with 15 bases separating them. The CDR3 sequence is 16 residues long.

V gene TRBV30 combines with J gene TRBJ2-3, with D unclear. The CDR3 extends over 12 amino acids. Germline CDR1 and CDR2: GTSNPN and SVGIG (reference sequence). Trimming removed 2 bases from V and 10 bases from J, with 13 bases in between. The CDR3 DNA is TGTGCCTGGAGTAAGGCGGCCTCCGCGCAGTATTTT. It yields the protein CAWSKAASAQYF.

The table lists this clone with a count of one. V gene TRBV29-1 combines with J gene TRBJ2-1, with 9 bases aligning to TRBD2. Germline V gene data show CDR1 as SQVTM and CDR2 as ANQGSEA. V dropped 6 bases and J dropped 5; count of bases not matched to a gene: 11. The CDR3 extends over 15 amino acids. The CDR3 loop reads CSVAVRLADHNEQFF. CDR3 DNA: TGCAGCGTGGCGGTTCGACTAGCGGATCACAATGAGCAGTTCTTC.

This clone was picked up a small number of times. V is TRBV7-8 and J is TRBJ1-5; tentatively, D is TRBD1 (6 bases). The CDR3 loop spans 15 amino acids. The V gene lost 1 base and the J gene lost 10 bases, with 17 bases spanning the gap. Germline loops: CDR1 SGHVS, CDR2 FQNEAQ. The DNA of the CDR3 is TGTGCCAGCAGCTTAGTTCGGGGGGCAGGAGAACCCCAGCATTTT. Translation gives CASSLVRGAGEPQHF.

V is TRBV19 and J is TRBJ1-5, with 7 bases lining up with TRBD1. CDR3 length: 15 amino acids. The V and J ends lost 7 bases and 0 bases, in that order; junction bases with no gene match: 6. The V gene's germline CDR1 is LNHDA and CDR2 SQIVND (reference sequence). CDR3 DNA: TGTGCCAGTACCGAGACAGGGAATAGCAATCAGCCCCAGCATTTT. This sequence encodes CASTETGNSNQPQHF.

This CDR3 is CASSYRDKNYGYTF. CDR3 nucleotides: TGTGCCAGCAGTTACCGGGACAAAAACTATGGCTACACCTTC. The gene calls are TRBV6-5 and TRBJ1-2, with D perhaps TRBD1 (6 bases). The CDR3 sequence is 14 residues long. Germline V gives CDR1 MNHEY, CDR2 SVGAGI. With 2 bases removed from V and 2 bases from J, the gap between germline ends came to 9 bases.

CDR3 protein: CSVDPYNEQFF. The CDR3 DNA follows: TGCAGCGTTGACCCGTACAATGAGCAGTTCTTC. This chain links TRBV29-1 with TRBJ2-1, with D unclear. CDR3 length equals 11 residues. Trimming cost V 3 bases and J 4 bases, with 4 bases left between them. Per the germline V gene, CDR1 is SQVTM and CDR2 is ANQGSEA.

J is TRBJ2-7 and V is TRBV5-1; the match to TRBD1 covers 7 bases. V lost 2 bases and J lost 3; bases outside the gene matches: 5. CDR1 is SGHRS, CDR2 YFSETQ, per germline. The CDR3 spans 14 residues. CDR3 nucleotides: TGCGCCAGCAGCTTCCGGGCAGGGGGCTACGAGCAGTACTTC. It encodes CASSFRAGGYEQYF.

This sequence joins TRBV25-1 and TRBJ1-1; D gene uncertain. V gave up 5 bases and J gave up 0 bases, with 19 bases separating them. Germline CDR1 reads MGHDK; CDR2 reads SYGVNS. This CDR3 region has 17 residues. The chain's CDR3 is CASSSLTRTEMNTEAFF. The CDR3 DNA reads TGTGCCAGCAGTTCCCTCACCCGAACAGAAATGAACACTGAAGCTTTCTTT.

The genes are TRBV18 and TRBJ1-6; D is perhaps TRBD1 (5 bases). Germline assignment: CDR1 KGHSH and CDR2 LQKENI. The CDR3 runs 13 residues. V was shortened by 4 bases and J by 14 bases, with 15 bases between the two germline ends. The CDR3 DNA sequence: TGTGCCAGCTCACTCCCAGGGTTTTCGGCCCTCCACTTT. The encoded protein is CASSLPGFSALHF.

In its sample, this clone was seen a few times. This chain joins TRBV19 and TRBJ1-2; no definite D call. The ends were cut back, 7 bases at V and 5 bases at J, with 17 bases in the middle. The CDR3 length is 14 residues. The germline V gene has CDR1 LNHDA and CDR2 SQIVND (reference sequence). CDR3 residues: CASKEVGGDYGYTF. CDR3 in DNA: TGTGCCAGTAAGGAAGTTGGCGGGGATTATGGCTACACCTTC.

In its sample, this clone was seen a few times. This chain links TRBV5-6 with TRBJ2-7; D gene unclear. V was pared by 3 bases and J by 3 bases, with 7 bases between. The length of the CDR3 is 12 residues. The germline V gene has CDR1 SGHDT and CDR2 YYEEEE. CDR3: CASSSSVYEQYF. Written as DNA, the CDR3 is TGTGCCAGCAGCTCTTCAGTCTACGAGCAGTACTTC.

The J gene is TRBJ2-5, the V gene TRBV25-1; a possible D gene is TRBD2 (7 bases). Germline CDR1 is MGHDK and CDR2 is SYGVNS. The V end lost 1 base, the J end lost 5 bases, and 11 bases lay between the germline ends. This CDR3 comprises 14 residues. CDR3 DNA sequence: TGTGCCAGCAGTGAATGGGGGGGCCGGGAGACCCAGTACTTC. Its translation: CASSEWGGRETQYF.

This clone was found once. The chain employs TRBV10-3 and TRBJ2-7; the match to TRBD1 covers 10 bases. With 11 bases clipped from V and 0 bases from J, the junction kept 7 bases outside the gene matches. The germline CDR1 and CDR2 sequences are ENHRY and SYGVKD. The length of the CDR3 is 14 residues. This chain's CDR3 is CASGTGVNSYEQYF. CDR3 sequence (DNA): TGTGCCTCAGGGACAGGGGTCAACTCCTACGAGCAGTACTTC.

The chain carries TRBV19 and TRBJ2-1, with 10 nucleotides matching TRBD2. CDR1 is LNHDA and CDR2 is SQIVND in the germline V gene (reference sequence). The CDR3 extends over 13 amino acids. Germline trimming cut 6 bases from V and 6 bases from J; bases unmatched to any gene: 2. The chain's CDR3 is CASRTSGTNEQFF. The DNA of the CDR3 is TGTGCCAGTAGAACTAGCGGGACCAATGAGCAGTTCTTC.

The rearrangement uses TRBV9 and TRBJ1-2, with TRBD1 as a possible D gene (5 bases). Trimming shortened V by 0 bases and J by 4 bases, and 13 bases separated the two germline ends. Germline assignment: CDR1 SGDLS and CDR2 YYNGEE. The length of the CDR3 is 15 residues. Here the CDR3 reads CASSVGSNRFYGYTF. The CDR3 DNA follows: TGTGCCAGCAGCGTAGGGAGCAACAGGTTCTATGGCTACACCTTC.